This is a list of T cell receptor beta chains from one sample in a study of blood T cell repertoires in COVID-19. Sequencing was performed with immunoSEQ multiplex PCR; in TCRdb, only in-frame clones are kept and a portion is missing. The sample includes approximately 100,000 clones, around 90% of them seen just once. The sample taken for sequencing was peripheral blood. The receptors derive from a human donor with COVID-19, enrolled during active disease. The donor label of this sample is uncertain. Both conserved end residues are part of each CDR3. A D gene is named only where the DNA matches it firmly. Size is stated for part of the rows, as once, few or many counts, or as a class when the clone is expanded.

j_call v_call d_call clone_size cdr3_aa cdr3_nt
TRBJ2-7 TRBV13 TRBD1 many CASSLGDAGGAYEQYF TGTGCCAGCAGCTTAGGTGATGCAGGGGGCGCCTACGAGCAGTACTTC
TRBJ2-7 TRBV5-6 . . CASSFFTGEQYF TGTGCCAGCAGCTTCTTCACGGGCGAGCAGTACTTC
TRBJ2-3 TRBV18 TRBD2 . CASSPPSGGNTDTQYF TGTGCCAGCTCACCACCGAGCGGGGGAAACACAGATACGCAGTATTTT
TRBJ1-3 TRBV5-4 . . CASSPDSSQGTIYF TGTGCCAGCAGCCCCGACAGCAGTCAGGGCACCATATATTTT
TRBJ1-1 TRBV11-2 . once CASSPREGAFF TGTGCCAGCAGCCCCAGGGAGGGAGCTTTCTTT
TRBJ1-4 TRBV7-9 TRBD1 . CASSLEGARKLFF TGTGCCAGCAGCTTGGAGGGGGCGAGAAAACTGTTTTTT
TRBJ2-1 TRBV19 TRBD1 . CASSHLEGAGMNEQFF TGTGCCAGTAGTCACCTAGAGGGGGCCGGGATGAATGAGCAGTTCTTC
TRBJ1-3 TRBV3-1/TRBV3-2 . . CASSQDGVPGNTIYF TGTGCCAGCAGCCAAGACGGGGTGCCCGGAAACACCATATATTTT
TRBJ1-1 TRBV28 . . CASSLGGRGTEAFF TGTGCCAGCAGCCTAGGGGGTAGGGGCACTGAAGCTTTCTTT
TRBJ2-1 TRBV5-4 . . CASSLEEANEQFF TGTGCCAGCAGCTTGGAGGAGGCCAATGAGCAGTTCTTC
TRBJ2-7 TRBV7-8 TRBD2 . CASSRSGTSGSYEQYF TGTGCCAGCAGCCGATCCGGGACTAGCGGGAGTTACGAGCAGTACTTC
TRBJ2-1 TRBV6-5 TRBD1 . CASSGTATYNEQFF TGTGCCAGCAGCGGGACAGCGACCTACAATGAGCAGTTCTTC
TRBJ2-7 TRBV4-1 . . CASSQEEGFNEQYF TGCGCCAGCAGCCAAGAGGAGGGGTTCAACGAGCAGTACTTC
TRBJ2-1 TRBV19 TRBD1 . CASSNRGRLFF TGTGCCAGTAGTAACAGGGGGCGTCTGTTCTTC
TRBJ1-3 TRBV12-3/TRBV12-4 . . CATRRGAGNTIYF TGTGCCACCCGCCGCGGGGCTGGAAACACCATATATTTT
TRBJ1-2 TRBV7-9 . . CASSPGEEGTYGYTF TGTGCCAGCAGCCCCGGGGAGGAGGGTACCTATGGCTACACCTTC
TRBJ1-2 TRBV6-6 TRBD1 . CASSPGQGMAYGYTF TGTGCCAGCAGTCCGGGACAGGGGATGGCCTATGGCTACACCTTC
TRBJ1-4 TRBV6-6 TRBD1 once CASSDRQGGEKLFF TGTGCCAGCAGTGACCGACAGGGTGGCGAAAAACTGTTTTTT
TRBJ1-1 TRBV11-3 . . CASSAQGEAFF TGTGCCAGCAGCGCCCAGGGTGAAGCTTTCTTT
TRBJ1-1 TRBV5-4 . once CASSSGGGHTEAFF TGTGCCAGCAGCTCCGGGGGGGGCCACACTGAAGCTTTCTTT
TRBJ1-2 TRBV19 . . CASKRLSSGDLGTF TGTGCCAGTAAGCGGCTCTCCTCCGGGGACTTGGGCACCTTC
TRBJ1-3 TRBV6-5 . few CASSSGYTIYF TGTGCCAGCAGTTCAGGGTACACCATATATTTT
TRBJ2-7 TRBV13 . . CASSAHTGREQYF TGTGCCAGCAGCGCCCACACAGGGAGAGAGCAGTACTTC
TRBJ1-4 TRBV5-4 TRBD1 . CASSLVGGASNEKLFF TGTGCCAGCAGCTTGGTAGGGGGCGCATCTAATGAAAAACTGTTTTTT
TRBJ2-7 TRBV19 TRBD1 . CASSRGTASSYEQYF TGTGCCAGTAGCCGAGGGACAGCGAGCTCCTACGAGCAGTACTTC
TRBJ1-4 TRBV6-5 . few CASSSDGGKLFF TGTGCCAGCAGTTCGGACGGAGGTAAACTGTTTTTT
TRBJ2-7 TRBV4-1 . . CASSQHSQAGLYEQYF TGCGCCAGCAGCCAACATTCCCAGGCAGGGCTATACGAGCAGTACTTC
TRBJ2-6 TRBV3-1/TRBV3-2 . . CASSQDHASGANVLTF TGTGCCAGCAGCCAAGACCATGCGTCCGGGGCCAACGTCCTGACTTTC
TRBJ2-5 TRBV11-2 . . CASSSSETQYF TGTGCCAGCAGCTCGTCAGAGACCCAGTACTTC
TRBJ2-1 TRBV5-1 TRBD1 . CASSTGVNNEQFF TGCGCCAGTTCGACAGGGGTAAATAATGAGCAGTTCTTC
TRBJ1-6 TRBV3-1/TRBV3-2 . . CASSPSWGGSSYNSPLHF TGTGCCAGCAGCCCCTCCTGGGGAGGTAGCTCCTATAATTCACCCCTCCACTTT
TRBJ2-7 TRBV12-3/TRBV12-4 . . CASSIQSSYEQYF TGTGCCAGCAGCATACAGAGCTCCTACGAGCAGTACTTC
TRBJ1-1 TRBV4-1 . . CASRGQDIFMNTEAFF TGCGCCAGCAGGGGGCAAGACATTTTCATGAACACTGAAGCTTTCTTT
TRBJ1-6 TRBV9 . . CASSVGPGASPLHF TGTGCCAGCAGCGTAGGTCCAGGGGCTTCACCCCTCCACTTT
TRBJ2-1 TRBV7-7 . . CASSLDLGGANEQFF TGTGCTAGCAGCTTAGATCTAGGGGGGGCTAATGAGCAGTTCTTC
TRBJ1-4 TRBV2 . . CASRADGSNEKLFF TGTGCCAGCAGAGCCGACGGGAGCAATGAAAAACTGTTTTTT
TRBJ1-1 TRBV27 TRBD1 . CASSFHRGSTEAFF TGTGCCAGCAGTTTCCACAGGGGGAGCACTGAAGCTTTCTTT
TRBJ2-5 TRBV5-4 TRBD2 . CASSFPGGLQETQYF TGTGCCAGCAGCTTTCCGGGGGGGCTTCAAGAGACCCAGTACTTC
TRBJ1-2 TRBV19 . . CASRLQGVYGYTF TGTGCCAGTAGATTACAGGGCGTCTATGGCTACACCTTC
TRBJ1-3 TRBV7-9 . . CASGPGNTIYF TGTGCCTCAGGCCCCGGAAACACCATATATTTT
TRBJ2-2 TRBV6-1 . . CASSEALRGSGELFF TGTGCCAGCAGTGAAGCGCTTCGGGGTTCGGGGGAGCTGTTTTTT